This passage covers 3 T cell receptor beta chains from one sample sequenced in a study of T cell changes during pregnancy in multiple sclerosis. The data were produced by immunoSEQ multiplex PCR, yet TCRdb's version contains in-frame clones alone and is incomplete. The sample lists approximately 46,000 clones; 75% to 95% were seen once. The sample in question was CD8+ T cells from peripheral blood mononuclear cells, obtained after pregnancy. The receptors originated from a female donor with multiple sclerosis, enrolled in a pregnancy study.

This chain uses TRBV9 with TRBJ2-7, with 8 bases matching TRBD1. Looked up from germline, CDR1 is SGDLS and CDR2 is YYNGEE. The J segment lost 3 bases and the V segment lost 3 bases, leaving 8 bases of the junction unmatched. The CDR3 totals 15 residues. CDR3 coding DNA: TGTGCCAGCAGCGCAGGACAGGGTGCAGGCTACGAGCAGTACTTC. It translates to CASSAGQGAGYEQYF.

The rearrangement uses TRBV29-1 and TRBJ1-2, with D hard to call. This CDR3 has 12 amino acids. V was cut by 7 bases and J by 3 bases, with 12 bases left in between. Germline V gene sequence: CDR1 SQVTM, CDR2 ANQGSEA. CDR3 in amino acids: CSDVRGYYGYTF. In DNA form, the CDR3 reads TGCAGCGATGTTCGCGGTTACTATGGCTACACCTTC.

This chain links TRBV18 with TRBJ2-3; 11 nucleotides agree with TRBD2. The CDR3 runs to 16 residues. Germline V gives CDR1 KGHSH, CDR2 LQKENI. With 4 bases clipped from V and 1 base from J, the junction kept 4 bases outside the gene matches. The CDR3 region has the DNA TGTGCCAGCTCACGATTAGCGGGGGGGCGCACAGATACGCAGTATTTT. It yields the protein CASSRLAGGRTDTQYF.